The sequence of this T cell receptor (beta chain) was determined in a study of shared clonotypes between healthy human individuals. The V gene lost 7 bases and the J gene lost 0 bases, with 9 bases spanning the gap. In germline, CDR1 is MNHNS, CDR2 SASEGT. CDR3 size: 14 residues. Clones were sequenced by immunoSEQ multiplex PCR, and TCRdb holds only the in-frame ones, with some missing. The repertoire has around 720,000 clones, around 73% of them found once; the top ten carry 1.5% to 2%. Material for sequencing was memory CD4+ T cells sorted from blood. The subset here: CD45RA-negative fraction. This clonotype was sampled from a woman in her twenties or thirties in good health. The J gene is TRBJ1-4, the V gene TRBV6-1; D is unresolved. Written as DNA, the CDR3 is TGTGCCAGCATTGGACTCACAACTAATGAAAAACTGTTTTTT. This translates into CASIGLTTNEKLFF.